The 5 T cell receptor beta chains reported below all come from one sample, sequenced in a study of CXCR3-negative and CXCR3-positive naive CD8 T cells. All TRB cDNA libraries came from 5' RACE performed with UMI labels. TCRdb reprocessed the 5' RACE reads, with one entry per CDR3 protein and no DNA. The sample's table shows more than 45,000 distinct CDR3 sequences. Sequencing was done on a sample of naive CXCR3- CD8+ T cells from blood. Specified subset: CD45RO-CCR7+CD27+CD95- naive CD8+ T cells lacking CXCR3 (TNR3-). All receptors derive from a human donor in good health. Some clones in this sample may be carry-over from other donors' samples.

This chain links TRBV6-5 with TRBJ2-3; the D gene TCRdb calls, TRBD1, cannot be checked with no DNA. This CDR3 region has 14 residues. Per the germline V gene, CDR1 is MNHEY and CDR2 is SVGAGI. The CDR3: CASSSQGATDTQYF.

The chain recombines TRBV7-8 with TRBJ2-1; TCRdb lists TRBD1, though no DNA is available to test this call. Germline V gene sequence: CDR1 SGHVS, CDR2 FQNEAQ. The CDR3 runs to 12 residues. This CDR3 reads CASSRRDNEQFF.

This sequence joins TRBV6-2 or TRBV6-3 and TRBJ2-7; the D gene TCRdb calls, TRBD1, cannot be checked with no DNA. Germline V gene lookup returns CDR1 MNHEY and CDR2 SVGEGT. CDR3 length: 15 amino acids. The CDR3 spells CASSATPGQDHEQYF.

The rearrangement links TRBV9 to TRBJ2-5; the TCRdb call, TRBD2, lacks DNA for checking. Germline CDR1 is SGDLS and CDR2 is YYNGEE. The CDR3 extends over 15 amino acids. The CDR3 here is CASSASSGAGETQYF.

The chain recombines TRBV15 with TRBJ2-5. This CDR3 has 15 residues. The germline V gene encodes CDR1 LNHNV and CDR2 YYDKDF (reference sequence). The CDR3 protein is CATSRPRGVGETQYF.